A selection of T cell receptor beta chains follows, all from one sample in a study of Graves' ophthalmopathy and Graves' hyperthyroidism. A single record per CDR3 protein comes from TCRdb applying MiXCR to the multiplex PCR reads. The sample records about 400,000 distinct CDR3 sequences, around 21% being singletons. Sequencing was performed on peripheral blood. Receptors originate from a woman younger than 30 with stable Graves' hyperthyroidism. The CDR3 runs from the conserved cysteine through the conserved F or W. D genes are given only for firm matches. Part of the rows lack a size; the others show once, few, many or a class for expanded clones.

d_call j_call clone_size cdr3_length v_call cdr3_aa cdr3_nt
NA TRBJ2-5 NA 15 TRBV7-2 CASSSQTGSRETQYF TGTGCCAGCAGCTCGCAAACAGGTTCCCGAGAGACCCAGTACTTC
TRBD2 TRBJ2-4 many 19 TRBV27 CASSPLLAGGPSSKNIKYF TGTGCCAGCAGTCCTCTACTAGCGGGAGGGCCATCGAGCAAAAACATTAAGTACTTC
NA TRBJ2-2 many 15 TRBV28 CASSSGDFGTGELFF TGTGCCAGCAGTTCGGGGGACTTCGGCACCGGGGAGCTGTTTTTT
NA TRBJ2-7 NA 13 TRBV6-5 CASSYSNRGEQYF TGTGCCAGCAGTTACTCTAATCGCGGCGAGCAGTACTTC
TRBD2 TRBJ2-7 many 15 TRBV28 CASNEGLAVSYEQYF TGTGCCAGCAACGAGGGGCTAGCGGTTTCCTACGAGCAGTACTTC
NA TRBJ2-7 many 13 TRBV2 CASSAGTNHQQYF TGTGCCAGCAGTGCCGGAACTAACCACCAGCAGTACTTC
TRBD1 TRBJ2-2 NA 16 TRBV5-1 CASSLSGTANTGELFF TGCGCCAGCAGCTTGTCCGGGACAGCGAACACCGGGGAGCTGTTTTTT
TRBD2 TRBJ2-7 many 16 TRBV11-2 CASSPSTSGSLSEQYF TGTGCCAGCAGCCCCTCCACTAGCGGGAGTCTTTCCGAGCAGTACTTC
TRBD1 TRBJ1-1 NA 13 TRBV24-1 CATKRTGGTEAFF TGTGCCACCAAGCGGACAGGAGGGACTGAAGCTTTCTTT
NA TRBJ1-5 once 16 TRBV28 CASSLIQPGFNQPQHF TGTGCCAGCAGTTTAATTCAGCCTGGGTTTAATCAGCCCCAGCATTTT
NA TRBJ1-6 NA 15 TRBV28 CASSSSGPGGSPLHF TGTGCCAGCAGTTCCTCGGGTCCGGGTGGCTCACCCCTCCACTTT
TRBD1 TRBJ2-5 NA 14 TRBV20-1 CSATPGGERVTQYF TGCAGTGCTACACCAGGGGGAGAAAGGGTGACCCAGTACTTC
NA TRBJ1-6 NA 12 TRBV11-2 CASSNNNSPLHF TGTGCCAGCAGCAACAATAATTCACCCCTCCACTTT
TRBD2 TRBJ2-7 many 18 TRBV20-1 CSARKTGLAGLTSYEQYF TGCAGTGCTAGAAAAACGGGACTAGCGGGACTCACCTCCTACGAGCAGTACTTC
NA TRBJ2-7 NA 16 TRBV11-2 CASSIDRESGRYEQYF TGTGCCAGCAGCATAGACCGCGAATCGGGACGCTACGAGCAGTACTTC
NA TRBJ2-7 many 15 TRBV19 CASSLRGPPVYEQYF TGTGCCAGTAGTTTGCGCGGGCCACCGGTATACGAGCAGTACTTC
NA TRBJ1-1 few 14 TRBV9 CASSSGPGRTEAFF TGTGCCAGCAGCAGCGGGCCCGGTCGGACTGAAGCTTTCTTT
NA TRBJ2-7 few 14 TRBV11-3 CASSLTGPIDEQYF TGTGCCAGCAGCTTAACAGGACCCATCGACGAGCAGTACTTC
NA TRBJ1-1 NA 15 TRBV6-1 CASSEVDSSGTEAFF TGTGCCAGCAGTGAAGTCGACAGCTCGGGGACTGAAGCTTTCTTT
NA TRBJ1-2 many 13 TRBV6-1 CASSEAGERGYTF TGTGCCAGCAGTGAAGCGGGGGAACGTGGCTACACCTTC
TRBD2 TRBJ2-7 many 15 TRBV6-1 CASSEKGGRAAEQYF TGTGCCAGCAGTGAAAAGGGCGGGAGGGCCGCCGAGCAGTACTTC
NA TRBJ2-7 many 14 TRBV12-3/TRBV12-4 CASSPRTSPYEQYF TGTGCCAGCAGTCCTCGGACGAGTCCCTACGAGCAGTACTTC
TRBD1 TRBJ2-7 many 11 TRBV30 CAWGGQGQQYF TGTGCCTGGGGTGGACAGGGACAGCAGTACTTC
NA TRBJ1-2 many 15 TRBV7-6 CASSAEAGENYGYTF TGTGCCAGCAGCGCTGAAGCAGGGGAAAACTATGGCTACACCTTC
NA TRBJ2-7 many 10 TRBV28 CASSFNEQYF TGTGCCAGCAGTTTTAACGAGCAGTACTTC
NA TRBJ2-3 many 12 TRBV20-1 CSARDEVTPQYF TGCAGTGCTAGAGACGAAGTGACACCGCAGTATTTT
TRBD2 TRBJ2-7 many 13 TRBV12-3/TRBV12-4 CASSRLAGHEQYF TGTGCCAGCAGTCGACTAGCGGGGCACGAGCAGTACTTC
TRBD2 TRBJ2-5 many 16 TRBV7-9 CASSPGTSGTQETQYF TGTGCCAGCAGCCCGGGGACTAGCGGGACCCAAGAGACCCAGTACTTC
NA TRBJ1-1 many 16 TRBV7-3 CASSLMGGRADTEAFF TGTGCCAGCAGCTTGATGGGCGGCAGGGCCGACACTGAAGCTTTCTTT
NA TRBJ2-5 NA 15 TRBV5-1 CASSLEAAAQETQYF TGCGCCAGCAGCTTGGAGGCGGCAGCCCAAGAGACCCAGTACTTC
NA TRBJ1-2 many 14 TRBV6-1 CASSERYSTAGYTF TGTGCCAGCAGTGAACGTTATAGTACCGCGGGCTACACCTTC
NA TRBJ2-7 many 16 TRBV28 CASSLLWGSNSYEQYF TGTGCCAGCAGCCTTCTCTGGGGGTCCAACTCCTACGAGCAGTACTTC
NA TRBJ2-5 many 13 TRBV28 CASRPPLRETQYF TGTGCCAGCAGACCCCCCTTACGGGAGACCCAGTACTTC
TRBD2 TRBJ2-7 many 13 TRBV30 CAWSSGRASEQYF TGTGCCTGGTCCAGTGGGAGGGCCTCCGAGCAGTACTTC
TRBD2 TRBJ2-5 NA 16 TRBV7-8 CASSLGVTSDQETQYF TGTGCCAGCAGCTTAGGGGTTACTAGCGATCAAGAGACCCAGTACTTC
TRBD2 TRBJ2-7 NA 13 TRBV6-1 CASCGSGEYEQYF TGTGCCAGCTGCGGGAGTGGGGAATACGAGCAGTACTTC
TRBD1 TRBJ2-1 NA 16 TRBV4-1 CASSQDQQGAFNEQFF TGCGCCAGCAGCCAAGATCAACAGGGGGCTTTCAATGAGCAGTTCTTC
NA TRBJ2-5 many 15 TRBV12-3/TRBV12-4 CATQKRRSGQETQYF TGTGCCACACAGAAGAGGCGGTCCGGCCAAGAGACCCAGTACTTC
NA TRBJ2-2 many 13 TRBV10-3 CAISEKGTGELFF TGTGCCATCAGTGAGAAGGGCACCGGGGAGCTGTTTTTT